A single sample is the source of the 11 T cell receptor beta chains below, sequenced in a study of shared clonotypes between healthy human individuals. Profiled with immunoSEQ multiplex PCR; TCRdb holds only in-frame clones, not every one. The sample lists a few million clones; roughly nine tenths were seen once. Sequencing input: naive CD4+ T cells sorted from blood. Described subset: CD45RA+ positively selected. Receptors were obtained from a man aged 18 to 29 in good health.

The V gene is TRBV18, the J gene TRBJ2-3, with 7 bases identical to TRBD2. Germline lookup yields CDR1 KGHSH and CDR2 LQKENI. The CDR3 sequence is 17 residues long. The J segment lost 0 bases and the V segment lost 5 bases, leaving 11 bases of the junction unmatched. The chain's CDR3 is CASSTQLASTSTDTQYF. The DNA for the CDR3 is TGTGCCAGCTCAACCCAACTAGCGTCTACCAGCACAGATACGCAGTATTTT.

The chain is built from TRBV18 and TRBJ1-6; TRBD1 is a possible D gene (5 bases). The V and J ends lost 4 bases and 0 bases respectively, with 13 bases between them. CDR3 length: 17 amino acids. The germline V gene has CDR1 KGHSH and CDR2 LQKENI. The CDR3 region has the DNA TGTGCCAGCTCACAACAACGGGGGAGCTCCTATAATTCACCCCTCCACTTT. It translates to CASSQQRGSSYNSPLHF.

The rearrangement links TRBV5-1 to TRBJ2-2; TRBD1 agrees at 9 bases. Germline CDR1 and CDR2: SGHRS and YFSETQ. The CDR3 spans 16 residues. Losses at the gene ends were 1 base for V and 4 bases for J; bases not matched to a gene: 5. The CDR3 here is CASSLTGGQITGELFF. In DNA form, the CDR3 reads TGCGCCAGCAGCTTGACAGGGGGCCAGATCACCGGGGAGCTGTTTTTT. The full variable domain, in which reference TRBV5-1 and TRBJ2-2 provide the parts outside the CDR3, is KAGVTQTPRYLIKTRGQQVTLSCSPISGHRSVSWYQQTPGQGLQFLFEYFSETQRNKGNFPGRFSGRQFSNSRSEMNVSTLELGDSALYLCASSLTGGQITGELFFGEGSRLTVL.

V gene TRBV10-3 combines with J gene TRBJ1-1; D is ambiguous. CDR1 is ENHRY, CDR2 SYGVKD, per germline. The ends were cut back, 0 bases at V and 1 base at J, with 15 bases in the middle. The CDR3 covers 17 residues. CDR3 in amino acids: CAISESANPGGNTEAFF. The CDR3 DNA is TGTGCCATCAGTGAGTCGGCTAACCCGGGTGGGAACACTGAAGCTTTCTTT.

The V and J genes are TRBV4-1 and TRBJ2-5; the match to TRBD1 covers 8 bases. Germline assignment: CDR1 MGHRA and CDR2 YSYEKL. The CDR3 loop spans 15 amino acids. Trimming took 0 bases from V and 3 from J; bases not matched to a gene: 3. CDR3 nucleotides: TGCGCCAGCAGCCAAGAACGGACAGGGAAAGAGACCCAGTACTTC. It is translated as CASSQERTGKETQYF.

The chain has TRBV30 and TRBJ2-1; tentatively, D is TRBD2 (6 bases). V lost 2 bases, J lost 10 bases, and 12 bases lay in between. This CDR3 is 12 amino acids long. In germline, CDR1 is GTSNPN, CDR2 SVGIG (reference sequence). CDR3 DNA: TGTGCCTGGAGTCCTACTAGCAGGGAGCAGTTCTTC. Amino acid sequence: CAWSPTSREQFF.

V gene TRBV25-1 combines with J gene TRBJ1-1; 9 nucleotides agree with TRBD1. The CDR3 consists of 14 residues. V lost 6 bases to trimming and J lost 4 bases; unmatched junction nucleotides: 6. Germline CDR1 MGHDK, CDR2 SYGVNS. In DNA form, the CDR3 reads TGTGCCAGCAGCGGGACAGGGTATAGCACTGAAGCTTTCTTT. Its translation is CASSGTGYSTEAFF.

CDR3 residues: CASSEQRTSYEQYF. The CDR3 coding sequence is TGTGCCAGCAGTGAACAGAGAACTTCCTACGAGCAGTACTTC. J is TRBJ2-7 and V is TRBV6-1; D gene ambiguous. This CDR3 has 14 amino acids. The V end lost 2 bases, the J end lost 1 base, and 9 bases lay between the germline ends. CDR1 and CDR2 from the germline V gene are MNHNS and SASEGT.

V gene TRBV7-9 combines with J gene TRBJ2-3, with D possibly matching TRBD1 (6 bases). Between the trimmed V and J ends, which lost 3 bases and 0 bases, there was a span of 10 bases. CDR1 and CDR2 from the germline V gene are SEHNR and FQNEAQ (reference sequence). There are 15 residues in the CDR3. This chain's CDR3 is CASSFHGQSTDTQYF. CDR3 DNA sequence: TGTGCCAGCAGCTTCCATGGACAGAGCACAGATACGCAGTATTTT.

The chain carries TRBV30 and TRBJ1-1; D is uncertain. Germline-derived CDR1 and CDR2 are GTSNPN and SVGIG (reference sequence). V lost 3 bases and J 1 base, leaving 9 bases between the germline ends. The CDR3 length is 13 residues. CDR3 region: CAWRYQANTEAFF. CDR3 sequence (DNA): TGTGCCTGGAGGTATCAGGCGAACACTGAAGCTTTCTTT.

The rearrangement links TRBV5-4 to TRBJ2-5; unclear D gene. Germline V CDR1 and CDR2: SGHNT, YYREEE (reference sequence). The V and J ends lost 4 bases and 0 bases respectively, with 10 bases between them. The CDR3 has 14 residues. CDR3 region: CASSRKQDQETQYF. Written as DNA, the CDR3 is TGTGCCAGCAGCAGGAAGCAAGACCAAGAGACCCAGTACTTC.